One sample yielded the 30 T cell receptor beta chains listed below, sequenced in a study of tumor-infiltrating lymphocytes in primary liver carcinoma. Researchers generated TCR beta cDNA from about 460 ng of total RNA, relying on a constant-region primer. Slightly modified ARM-PCR with three nested multiplex PCR rounds yielded TCR beta libraries. The first two PCR rounds used TRBV1-TRBV30 primers with a Cbeta primer, nine to ten cycles each. One entry per CDR3 protein, called by TCRdb with MiXCR from the multiplex PCR reads. Of 300,000 to 400,000 distinct CDR3 sequences in the sample, about 62% were seen once. They got blood RNA out of unsorted whole blood and also pulled out germline DNA. Sequenced input: peripheral blood. These receptors were taken from a man aged 35 to 55 with primary liver carcinoma and hepatitis B virus infection.

This clonotype occurred a few times. The V and J genes are TRBV6-7 and TRBJ2-5; 7 positions match TRBD2. TRBV6-7 is an ORF for which the function is uncertain. The CDR3 has 14 residues. The ends lost 5 bases at V and 1 base at J; junction bases unmatched: 4. CDR3 amino acids: CASSLREVQETQYF. In DNA form, the CDR3 reads TGTGCCAGCAGTCTCCGGGAGGTCCAAGAGACCCAGTACTTC.

The genes are TRBV6-1 and TRBJ1-3; D unclear. Germline V gene sequence: CDR1 MNHNS, CDR2 SASEGT. The CDR3 length is 16 residues. With 5 bases removed from V and 3 bases from J, the gap between germline ends came to 17 bases. CDR3 residues: CASSSATTSIGNTIYF. CDR3 coding DNA: TGTGCCAGCAGTTCGGCCACCACTTCGATTGGAAACACCATATATTTT.

The rearrangement links TRBV7-9 to TRBJ2-1; TRBD1 is a possible D gene (6 bases). Trimming stripped 4 bases from V and 6 bases from J, with 13 bases between. CDR3 length equals 14 residues. Germline V lookup: CDR1 SEHNR, CDR2 FQNEAQ (reference sequence). This CDR3 reads CASSYRVVGNEQFF. The CDR3, as DNA: TGTGCCAGCAGCTACAGGGTAGTGGGCAATGAGCAGTTCTTC.

This clonotype showed up just once. A read error may account for a junction end that differs from germline. The rearrangement joins TRBV10-3 to TRBJ1-4, with D possibly matching TRBD1 (5 bases). The CDR3 spans 13 residues. CDR1 and CDR2 (germline): ENHRY, SYGVKD. The chain's CDR3 is CATSEQGDEKLFF. Here the CDR3 DNA reads TGTGCCACCAGTGAGCAGGGTGACGAAAAACTGTTTTTT.

This clonotype was detected many times. The chain recombines TRBV5-4 with TRBJ1-1; no firm D call. CDR3 size: 15 residues. V gave up 4 bases and J gave up 1 base, with 14 bases separating them. Germline V gene data show CDR1 as SGHNT and CDR2 as YYREEE (reference sequence). The CDR3 nucleotides read TGTGCCAGCAGCACGCCCGCGGGTAAGAACACTGAAGCTTTCTTT. Protein: CASSTPAGKNTEAFF.

The chain carries TRBV7-9 and TRBJ2-7; D call uncertain. V was pared by 7 bases and J by 3 bases, with 10 bases between. This CDR3 comprises 12 residues. Germline CDR1 is SEHNR and CDR2 is FQNEAQ (reference sequence). Written as DNA, the CDR3 is TGTGCCAGCAACCCTGATGGCTACGAGCAGTACTTC. Its translation is CASNPDGYEQYF.

The rearrangement joins TRBV6-6 to TRBJ2-3; the D gene could be TRBD1 or TRBD2 (5 bases each). Germline V gives CDR1 MNHNY, CDR2 SVGAGI (reference sequence). The CDR3 has 14 amino acids. V dropped 0 bases and J dropped 15 bases, with 19 bases sitting between them. CDR3 sequence: CASSYSGRRDTHYF. The CDR3 nucleotides read TGTGCCAGCAGTTACTCGGGACGCAGAGATACCCACTATTTT.

Of note for this clonotype: An end of the junction differs from the germline gene, which may be a read error. The V call is TRBV7-9, the J call TRBJ2-2; D is perhaps TRBD2 (5 bases). Looked up from germline, CDR1 is SEHNR and CDR2 is FQNEAQ (reference sequence). The CDR3 sequence is 12 residues long. DNA of the CDR3: TGTGCCAGCAGCTTCCTGTCCGGGGAACTGTTTTTT. This translates into CASSFLSGELFF.

Comments on this clonotype: Sequence at one end of the junction differs from germline and may be a read error. V gene TRBV5-1 combines with J gene TRBJ1-1; TRBD1 is a possible D gene (5 bases). CDR1 SGHRS and CDR2 YFSETQ come from the germline V gene. This CDR3 spans 14 amino acids. The CDR3 sequence: CATSPTASNTEAFF. CDR3 coding DNA: TGCGCCACCAGCCCGACAGCCTCGAACACTGAAGCTTTCTTT.

Points on this clonotype: One junction end disagrees with the germline gene, perhaps due to a read error. V usage is TRBV11-2 and J usage is TRBJ2-5, with D perhaps matching TRBD1 (5 bases). CDR3 size: 14 residues. CDR1 and CDR2 (germline): SGHAT, FQNNGV. DNA for the CDR3: TGTGTCAGCAGCTTATGGGCAGGGCAAGAGACCCAGTACTTC. Translation: CVSSLWAGQETQYF.

V is TRBV5-1 and J is TRBJ1-2; D may be TRBD1 (6 bases). Germline CDR1 reads SGHRS; CDR2 reads YFSETQ. The CDR3 loop spans 13 amino acids. V dropped 2 bases and J dropped 9 bases, with 14 bases sitting between them. CDR3 in DNA: TGCGCCAGCAGCTTAGACAGGCTCAGGTGCTACACCTTC. Its translation is CASSLDRLRCYTF. Filled out from reference TRBV5-1 and TRBJ1-2, the complete variable domain reads KAGVTQTPRYLIKTRGQQVTLSCSPISGHRSVSWYQQTPGQGLQFLFEYFSETQRNKGNFPGRFSGRQFSNSRSEMNVSTLELGDSALYLCASSLDRLRCYTFGSGTRLTVV.

In regard to this clonotype: One end of the junction does not line up with germline, which may come from a read error. V is TRBV4-1 and J is TRBJ1-2, with D possibly being TRBD1 (5 bases). Germline V gives CDR1 MGHRA, CDR2 YSYEKL. The CDR3 has 20 amino acids. The CDR3 region is CASSQEGYPPAAKPSYGYTF. The CDR3 DNA is TGCGCAAGCAGCCAAGAGGGGTACCCCCCCGCTGCCAAACCTAGCTATGGCTACACCTTC.

Worth noting for this clonotype: A much larger clone lies a single base off, so this may be a read error. The chain uses TRBV13 and TRBJ2-6; the D call may be TRBD1 or TRBD2 (5 bases each). The V gene lost 8 bases and the J gene lost 0 bases, with 14 bases spanning the gap. This CDR3 is built from 16 residues. The germline V gene has CDR1 PRHDT and CDR2 FYEKMQ (reference sequence). CDR3: CASCLGRRSGANVLTF. In nucleotides, the CDR3 is TGTGCCAGCTGCCTGGGACGGCGCTCTGGGGCCAACGTCCTGACTTTC.

This clonotype was picked up many times. This rearrangement joins TRBV4-2 to TRBJ1-4; perhaps TRBD1 as D (5 bases). CDR1 is LGHNA, CDR2 YNFKEQ, per germline. This CDR3 is built from 14 residues. V shed 11 bases and J shed 8 bases, with 21 bases lying between them. CDR3 nucleotides: TGTGCCGTCGACCCCGACGGGGGAGGCGAAAAACTGTTTTTT. Residues: CAVDPDGGGEKLFF.

To note about this clonotype: A much larger clone differs from this one at a single base, so this may be a read error. The rearrangement joins TRBV6-2 or TRBV6-3 to TRBJ2-3; TRBD2 agrees at 8 bases. Germline CDR1 MNHEY, CDR2 SVGEGT. This CDR3 has 18 residues. The CDR3 DNA reads TGTGTCAGCAGTCCCACGAGCAAACTAGCGGAGCTCACAGATACGCAGTATTTT. Translating gives CVSSPTSKLAELTDTQYF.

Turning to this clonotype: A single base separates this from a much larger clone, so it may be a read error. The rearrangement joins TRBV5-1 to TRBJ2-2; 7 bases are a match to TRBD1. This CDR3 is built from 15 residues. CDR1 is SGHRS and CDR2 is YFSETQ in the germline V gene. The CDR3 loop is CTSSSGTANTGELFF. The CDR3 DNA reads TGCACCAGCAGTTCCGGGACAGCGAACACCGGGGAGCTGTTTTTT.

About this clonotype: One junction end does not reproduce the germline sequence, and a read error may be involved. V usage is TRBV10-3 and J usage is TRBJ1-2; D call uncertain. The germline V gene encodes CDR1 ENHRY and CDR2 SYGVKD. The CDR3 runs to 12 residues. As DNA, the CDR3 is TGTGCCATCAGCATGTCAGACTATGGCTACATCTTC. Protein sequence: CAISMSDYGYIF.

Regarding this clonotype: One base away lies a much larger clone, so this may be a sequencing read error. The chain links TRBV6-1 to TRBJ2-6, with D possibly TRBD2 on 5 matching bases. CDR3 length: 17 amino acids. Germline CDR1 is MNHNS and CDR2 is SASEGT. Trimming left V 10 bases short and J 1 base short, with 20 bases between. CDR3 protein: CATPSWRSRSGANVLTF. The CDR3, as DNA: TGTGCCACTCCCAGCTGGAGGAGTCGGTCTGGGGCCAACGTCCTGACTTTC.

In the case of this clonotype: This could be a read error, since a much larger clone is one nucleotide away. The chain employs TRBV10-3 and TRBJ2-1, with D unclear. Germline V lookup: CDR1 ENHRY, CDR2 SYGVKD. The ends were cut back, 3 bases at V and 5 bases at J, with 11 bases in the middle. This CDR3 is 14 amino acids long. The CDR3 reads CAISERTLDNEQFF. CDR3 bases: TGTGCCATCAGTGAACGGACGTTAGACAATGAGCAGTTCTTC.

This clonotype came up once. With a much larger clone just one base away, this may be a read error. The chain joins TRBV6-5 to TRBJ2-5; TRBD2 agrees at 14 bases. Germline V gene lookup returns CDR1 MNHEY and CDR2 SVGAGI. This CDR3 comprises 17 residues. Trimming removed 7 bases from V and 1 base from J; junction bases left unmatched: 8. The CDR3 DNA reads TGTGCCAGCACAGATGGACTAGCGGGAGGCTCCCAAGAGACCCAGTACTTC. This encodes CASTDGLAGGSQETQYF.

J is TRBJ2-5 and V is TRBV28, with 10 bases fitting TRBD2. The CDR3 has 14 amino acids. Germline V gene sequence: CDR1 MDHEN, CDR2 SYDVKM. J gave up 5 bases and V 7 bases, and 7 bases lay outside the gene matches. CDR3 sequence: CASKRLAGVETQYF. CDR3 in DNA: TGTGCCAGCAAGCGGCTAGCGGGAGTTGAGACCCAGTACTTC.

For this clonotype: The final CDR3 position lacks the conserved phenylalanine or tryptophan, pointing to a likely read error. The chain combines TRBV12-3 or TRBV12-4 with TRBJ2-3; 8 bases fit TRBD1. The length of the CDR3 is 15 residues. Losses at the gene ends were 5 bases for V and 4 bases for J; bases not matched to a gene: 8. The chain's CDR3 is CASSPRQGFPDTQYS. DNA of the CDR3: TGTGCCAGCAGTCCAAGACAGGGGTTCCCAGATACGCAGTATTCT.

In the case of this clonotype: This sequence may be a read error, since a much larger clone differs from it by one base. V is TRBV29-1 and J is TRBJ2-2; 9 positions match TRBD1. Per germline, CDR1 SQVTM and CDR2 ANQGSEA. The ends lost 6 bases at V and 1 base at J; junction bases unmatched: 3. The CDR3 has 14 residues. The CDR3 bases are TGCAGCGTCCGGGGACAGGGGAACACCGGGGAGCTGTTTTTT. Translation gives CSVRGQGNTGELFF.

The rearrangement joins TRBV5-4 to TRBJ2-1, with D possibly being TRBD2 (5 bases). Germline-derived CDR1 and CDR2 are SGHNT and YYREEE (reference sequence). The CDR3 is made up of 15 amino acids. Trimming took 0 bases from V and 10 from J, leaving 17 bases between them. CDR3 nucleotides: TGTGCCAGCAGCTTGGGACCAGCGGAGCCTCCGGAGCAGTTCTTC. It encodes CASSLGPAEPPEQFF.

Comments on this clonotype: The junction does not match germline at one end; this may be a read error. V usage is TRBV10-3 and J usage is TRBJ2-1; D remains ambiguous. This CDR3 spans 13 amino acids. The germline CDR1 and CDR2 sequences are ENHRY and SYGVKD. CDR3 DNA: TGTGTCATCAGTGAGTCCCCCTACAATGAGCAGTTCTTC. Amino acids: CVISESPYNEQFF.

On this clonotype itself: A much larger clone lies a single base off, so this may be a read error. The J gene is TRBJ1-1, the V gene TRBV6-1; D is unclear. The CDR3 runs to 15 residues. CDR1 is MNHNS, CDR2 SASEGT, per germline. CDR3 DNA sequence: TGTGCCAGCAGTGTGATTGACGTGGGCCGAACTGAAGTTTTCTTT. Translated: CASSVIDVGRTEVFF.

V and J are TRBV12-3 or TRBV12-4 and TRBJ1-3; the D gene is possibly TRBD1 (5 bases). With 6 bases removed from V and 0 bases from J, the gap between germline ends came to 15 bases. The CDR3 spans 16 residues. CDR3 amino acids: CASSEGRGDSGNTIYF. CDR3 DNA: TGTGCCAGCAGCGAGGGACGGGGAGACTCTGGAAACACCATATATTTT.

As for this clonotype: A much larger clone is a single base away; this may be a read error. The rearrangement uses TRBV29-1 and TRBJ1-2, with D maybe TRBD1 (5 bases). Germline loops: CDR1 SQVTM, CDR2 ANQGSEA. CDR3 length: 11 residues. The CDR3: CGLQDNYGYAF. In DNA form, the CDR3 reads TGCGGCCTCCAGGACAACTATGGCTACGCCTTC.

Worth noting for this clonotype: A much bigger clone sits one base away, suggesting this may be a read error. Written as DNA, the CDR3 is TGTGCCAGCAGCCCGGACAGTAATTCACCCCTCCGCTTT. This codes for CASSPDSNSPLRF. V and J are TRBV7-8 and TRBJ1-6, with a possible D match to TRBD1 (6 bases). Germline CDR1 reads SGHVS; CDR2 reads FQNEAQ. The CDR3 is 13 residues long.

Note on this clonotype: A read error may explain this, as a much larger clone is one base away. This chain connects TRBV6-2 or TRBV6-3 to TRBJ1-1; D may be TRBD1 (5 bases). This CDR3 region has 12 residues. V dropped 6 bases and J dropped 6 bases, with 11 bases sitting between them. Germline V lookup: CDR1 MNHEY, CDR2 SVGEGT. The CDR3 DNA reads TGTGCCAGCAGAGGAAGGGGCGCTGAAGCTTTCTTT. It encodes CASRGRGAEAFF.